This T cell receptor beta chain was sequenced for a study of T cell repertoires in cytomegalovirus infection. Overall study context: Recently identified HLA-C-restricted CMV epitopes and well-studied HLA-B-restricted CMV epitopes were used by the study. Through public TCR beta signatures, both CMV infection and matching HLA type were indicated.

Of note for this clonotype: The antigen is unknown.

Study conclusions and caveats: Within the response measured ex vivo, HLA-C-restricted CMV-specific TCR beta clonotypes were dominant. Identification of carriers of CMV plus the relevant HLA was achieved through cumulative public TCR beta family frequency.

MiXCR, run by TCRdb on the reads, gives a single entry per CDR3 protein. The sample lists about 770,000 distinct CDR3 sequences, 25% to 30% occurring once. This CDR3 contains 12 residues. V lost 3 bases, J lost 9 bases, and 9 bases lay in between. CDR1 is LNHNV, CDR2 YYDKDF, per germline (reference sequence). This rearrangement joins TRBV15 to TRBJ2-1; possibly TRBD2 for D (5 bases). The input for sequencing was cultured CD8+ T cells from PBMCs, taken from culture after CMV antigen stimulation. This receptor was obtained from a human donor in good health (CMV status not recorded). Some clones in this sample may be carry-over from other donors' samples. The CDR3 DNA sequence: TGTGCCACCAGCAGCCTAGCTGTTGAGCAGTTCTTC. Amino acids: CATSSLAVEQFF.